A single sample is the source of the 14 T cell receptor beta chains below, sequenced in a study of chemoradiotherapy in HPV16-positive cancers. Using immunoSEQ multiplex PCR, the repertoire was profiled, and TCRdb retains in-frame clones only, with some absent. This sample carries roughly 40,000 clones, 65% to 80% of them seen once, and the ten largest clones take over 5%. The sample was blood, taken from a patient who underwent chemoradiotherapy. The receptors derive from a human donor with HPV-associated anogenital cancer.

The genes are TRBV9 and TRBJ2-7, with a possible D match to TRBD1 (6 bases). This CDR3 has 12 amino acids. The V end lost 2 bases, the J end lost 7 bases, and 10 bases lay between the germline ends. Germline V gene sequence: CDR1 SGDLS, CDR2 YYNGEE. CDR3 coding DNA: TGTGCCAGCAGCGTGTCTACAGGGGAGCAGTACTTC. Its protein is CASSVSTGEQYF.

The table lists this clone with a count of one. V and J are TRBV19 and TRBJ1-4, with a weak D call TRBD1 (5 bases). The CDR3 is made up of 16 amino acids. CDR1 and CDR2 from the germline V gene are LNHDA and SQIVND (reference sequence). V dropped 4 bases and J dropped 0 bases, with 12 bases sitting between them. As DNA, the CDR3 is TGTGCCAGTAGTACAGGGTATCGGCCAACTAATGAAAAACTGTTTTTT. This codes for CASSTGYRPTNEKLFF.

The chain links TRBV9 to TRBJ2-1, with 11 nucleotides matching TRBD2. V was pared by 0 bases and J by 6 bases, with 8 bases of the junction left unmatched. CDR1 is SGDLS, CDR2 YYNGEE, per germline. The CDR3 length is 17 residues. CDR3 sequence: CASSVGGDSGGANEQFF. Written as DNA, the CDR3 is TGTGCCAGCAGCGTAGGAGGAGATAGCGGGGGGGCCAATGAGCAGTTCTTC.

The V and J genes are TRBV7-2 and TRBJ2-3; 7 nucleotides line up with TRBD2. Losses at the gene ends were 3 bases for V and 2 bases for J; bases not matched to a gene: 14. The CDR3 spans 18 residues. Per germline, CDR1 SGHTA and CDR2 FQGNSA. CDR3 sequence: CASSFELAAILPTDTQYF. Written as DNA, the CDR3 is TGTGCCAGCAGCTTCGAGCTAGCGGCTATCCTTCCCACAGATACGCAGTATTTT.

The CDR3, as DNA: TGTGCCAGCAGCTTCTCCGGGGCGCTGGATGAGCAGTTCTTC. This gives the protein CASSFSGALDEQFF. This chain joins TRBV7-2 and TRBJ2-1; either TRBD1 or TRBD2 may fit D (5 bases each). Looked up from germline, CDR1 is SGHTA and CDR2 is FQGNSA. The V and J ends lost 3 bases and 8 bases respectively, with 14 bases between them. The CDR3 spans 14 residues. The variable domain in full, completed from reference TRBV7-2 and TRBJ2-1, reads GAGVSQSPSNKVTEKGKDVELRCDPISGHTALYWYRQSLGQGLEFLIYFQGNSAPDKSGLPSDRFSAERTGGSVSTLTIQRTQQEDSAVYLCASSFSGALDEQFFGPGTRLTVL.

This clone was recorded once. The V call is TRBV19, the J call TRBJ2-7; D gene unclear. Between the trimmed V and J ends, which lost 3 bases and 3 bases, there was a span of 6 bases. The CDR3 has 12 residues. Germline CDR1 is LNHDA and CDR2 is SQIVND (reference sequence). The DNA of the CDR3 is TGTGCCAGTAGTATCCGCGGCTACGAGCAGTACTTC. Its protein is CASSIRGYEQYF. Drawing the rest from reference TRBV19 and TRBJ2-7, the complete variable domain is DGGITQSPKYLFRKEGQNVTLSCEQNLNHDAMYWYRQDPGQGLRLIYYSQIVNDFQKGDIAEGYSVSREKKESFPLTVTSAQKNPTAFYLCASSIRGYEQYFGPGTRLTVT.

CDR3 DNA: TGTGCCAGCAGCTTGGAAACAGGGGTCCTAAACACTGAAGCTTTCTTT. The encoded protein is CASSLETGVLNTEAFF. This sequence joins TRBV5-4 and TRBJ1-1; 7 bases are a match to TRBD1. Trimming took 0 bases from V and 2 from J; bases not matched to a gene: 7. CDR1 is SGHNT, CDR2 YYREEE, per germline (reference sequence). CDR3 length equals 16 residues. The complete variable domain, with remaining parts taken from reference TRBV5-4 and TRBJ1-1, reads ETGVTQSPTHLIKTRGQQVTLRCSSQSGHNTVSWYQQALGQGPQFIFQYYREEENGRGNFPPRFSGLQFPNYSSELNVNALELDDSALYLCASSLETGVLNTEAFFGQGTRLTVV.

V usage is TRBV2 and J usage is TRBJ2-3; D is ambiguous. The CDR3 has 13 residues. Trimming pared 3 bases from V and 3 bases from J, leaving 7 bases between. Per the germline V gene, CDR1 is SNHLY and CDR2 is FYNNEI. CDR3 region: CASSDPETDTQYF. In DNA, the CDR3 is TGTGCCAGCAGTGACCCCGAGACAGATACGCAGTATTTT.

CDR3 loop: CASSQDIQPLREKLFF. For the CDR3, the DNA is TGCGCCAGCAGCCAAGATATCCAACCTCTGCGAGAAAAACTGTTTTTT. The genes are TRBV4-1 and TRBJ1-4, with D unresolved. The V gene's germline CDR1 is MGHRA and CDR2 YSYEKL. With 0 bases removed from V and 8 bases from J, the gap between germline ends came to 16 bases. The CDR3 has 16 residues.

V is TRBV7-8 and J is TRBJ1-5, with a possible D match to TRBD1 (5 bases). The CDR3 consists of 15 residues. V lost 1 base to trimming and J lost 8 bases, with 15 bases between them. From germline, CDR1 is SGHVS and CDR2 FQNEAQ. CDR3 DNA sequence: TGTGCCAGCAGCTTAGGGGGGGGAGCCCAGGAGCCCCAGCATTTT. Amino acid sequence: CASSLGGGAQEPQHF.

The V gene is TRBV11-3, the J gene TRBJ2-1; D tentatively fits TRBD1 or TRBD2 (5 bases each). The length of the CDR3 is 13 residues. V shed 6 bases and J shed 8 bases, with 14 bases lying between them. Germline CDR1 is SGHNT and CDR2 is YENEEA. CDR3 in DNA: TGTGCCAGCAGTTCCCAGCTGGGGGATGAGCAGTTCTTC. Translation: CASSSQLGDEQFF.

This CDR3 reads CSVPERTWVSYNEQFF. The CDR3 region has the DNA TGCAGCGTTCCAGAAAGAACTTGGGTTTCCTACAATGAGCAGTTCTTC. The chain combines TRBV29-1 with TRBJ2-1; D is unclear. Trimming took 5 bases from V and 1 from J, leaving 18 bases between them. The CDR3 runs to 16 residues. Per germline, CDR1 SQVTM and CDR2 ANQGSEA.

The J gene is TRBJ2-1, the V gene TRBV5-1; D ambiguous. Germline CDR1 SGHRS, CDR2 YFSETQ. V lost 4 bases and J lost 1, with 15 bases in between. The CDR3 runs 16 residues. In DNA, the CDR3 is TGCGCCAGCAGCGACAATCCCTCCCTATCCTACAATGAGCAGTTCTTC. Its protein product is CASSDNPSLSYNEQFF. Looking up the rest from reference TRBV5-1 and TRBJ2-1 gives the full variable domain: KAGVTQTPRYLIKTRGQQVTLSCSPISGHRSVSWYQQTPGQGLQFLFEYFSETQRNKGNFPGRFSGRQFSNSRSEMNVSTLELGDSALYLCASSDNPSLSYNEQFFGPGTRLTVL.

CDR3 in amino acids: CASLRRGGYGTGELFF. The CDR3 nucleotides are TGCGCCAGTTTAAGAAGGGGGGGCTATGGCACCGGGGAGCTGTTTTTT. The V and J genes are TRBV10-1 and TRBJ2-2; D possibly corresponds to TRBD2 (7 bases). The V and J ends lost 9 bases and 4 bases respectively, with 21 bases between them. CDR1 is WNHNN, CDR2 SYGVQD, per germline (reference sequence). The CDR3 runs to 16 residues.